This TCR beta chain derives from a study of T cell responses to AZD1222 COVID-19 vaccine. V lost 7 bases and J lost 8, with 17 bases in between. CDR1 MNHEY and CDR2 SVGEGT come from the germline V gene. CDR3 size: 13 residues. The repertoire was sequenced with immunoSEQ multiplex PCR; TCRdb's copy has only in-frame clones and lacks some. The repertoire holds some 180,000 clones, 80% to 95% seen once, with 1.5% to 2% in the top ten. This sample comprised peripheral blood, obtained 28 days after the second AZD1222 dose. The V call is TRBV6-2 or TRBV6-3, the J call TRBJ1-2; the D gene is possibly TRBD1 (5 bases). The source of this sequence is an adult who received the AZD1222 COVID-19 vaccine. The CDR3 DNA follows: TGTGCCAGCAACCCGCCCGGGGCGGGAGGCTACACCTTC. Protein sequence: CASNPPGAGGYTF.